The clone carrying this TCR beta chain has more than one count but fewer than ten. These data originate in a study of blood T cells in healthy people across ages. Together with a sample-barcoded 5' primer, a J-beta primer mix was included in a second PCR lasting roughly 7 to 11 cycles. TCRdb reanalysed the 5' RACE reads using MiXCR and keeps one entry per CDR3 protein. The sample records under 1 million distinct CDR3 sequences, more than 40% being singletons. This sequence originates from a man in his sixties in good health. What was sequenced was blood.

Here the CDR3 reads CSVAKASNQPQHF. The CDR3 nucleotides are TGCAGCGTTGCGAAGGCTAGCAATCAGCCCCAGCATTTT. This chain joins TRBV29-1 and TRBJ1-5; D ambiguous. V was clipped by 4 bases and J by 0 bases, with 7 bases between them. The V gene's germline CDR1 is SQVTM and CDR2 ANQGSEA. CDR3 length equals 13 residues.